The T cell receptor beta chain described here comes from a study of neoadjuvant anti-PD-1 for oral cavity cancer. Looking at the study overall: Patients mostly received three to four biweekly nivolumab doses at 3 mg/kg before surgery.

Clones were sequenced by immunoSEQ multiplex PCR, and TCRdb holds only the in-frame ones, with some missing. The sample gives tens of thousands of clones, roughly 85% of which show up once; roughly 3.4% is in the top ten. Germline CDR1 reads MDHEN; CDR2 reads SYDVKM. The ends were cut back, 8 bases at V and 5 bases at J, with 9 bases in the middle. The CDR3 is made up of 11 amino acids. Time point reported: after neoadjuvant nivolumab, at surgical resection. Cohort: HPV-negative, locally advanced oral cavity squamous cell carcinoma patients. PBMCs were not maintained or expanded in culture before analysis.

The source material was PBMCs, sampled after nivolumab (anti-PD-1) treatment. The sequence was obtained from a person between 40 and 80 years old with oral cavity squamous cell carcinoma. This chain uses TRBV28 with TRBJ2-5; D remains unclear. The CDR3 DNA reads as TGTGCCAGCCAAACTCACGAGACCCAGTACTTC. Its translation is CASQTHETQYF.